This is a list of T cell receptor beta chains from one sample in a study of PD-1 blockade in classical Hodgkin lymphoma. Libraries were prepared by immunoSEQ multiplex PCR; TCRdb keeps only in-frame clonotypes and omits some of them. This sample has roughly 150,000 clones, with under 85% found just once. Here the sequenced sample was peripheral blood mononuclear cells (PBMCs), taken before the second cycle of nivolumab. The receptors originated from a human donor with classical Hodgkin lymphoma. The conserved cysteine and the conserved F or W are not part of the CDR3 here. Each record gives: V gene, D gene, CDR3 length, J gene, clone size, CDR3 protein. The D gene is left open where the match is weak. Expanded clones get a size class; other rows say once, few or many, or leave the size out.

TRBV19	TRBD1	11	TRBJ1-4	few	ASTDRGDEKLF
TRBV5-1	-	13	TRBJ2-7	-	ASSLSGRDSYEQY
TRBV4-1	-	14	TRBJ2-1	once	ASSQGRASSYNEQF
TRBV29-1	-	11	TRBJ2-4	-	SVDGGFGDIQY
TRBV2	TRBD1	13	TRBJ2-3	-	ASSGDRDVTDTQY
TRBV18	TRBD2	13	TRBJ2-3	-	ASSPLAGGADTQY
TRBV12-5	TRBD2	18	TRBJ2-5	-	ASGLVLVFLASGTQETQY
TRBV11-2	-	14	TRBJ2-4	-	ASSSRATRAKNIQY
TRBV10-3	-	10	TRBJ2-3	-	AISDYEYAQY
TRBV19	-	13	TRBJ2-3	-	ASSIDHSGTDTQY
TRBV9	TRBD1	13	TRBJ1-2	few	ASSSGTGPNYGYT
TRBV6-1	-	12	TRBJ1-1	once	ASSDIFLNTEAF
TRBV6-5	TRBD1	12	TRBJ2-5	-	ASRDLTGLETQY
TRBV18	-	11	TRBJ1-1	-	ASSPSVDTEAF
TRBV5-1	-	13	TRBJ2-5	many	ASSLGQGTQETQY
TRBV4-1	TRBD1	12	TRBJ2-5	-	ASSQGQGVETQY
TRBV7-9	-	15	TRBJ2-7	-	ASSPYIGTSQMGEQY
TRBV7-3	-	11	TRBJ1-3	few	ASSTLGGNTIY
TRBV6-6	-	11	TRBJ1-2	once	ASTSPGHYGYT
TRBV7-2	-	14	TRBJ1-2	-	ASRQEAQQGVYGYT
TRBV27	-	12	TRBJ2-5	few	ASSSLSARETQY
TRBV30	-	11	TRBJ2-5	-	AWSSGIQETQY
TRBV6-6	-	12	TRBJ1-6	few	ASSRVLRVTPLH
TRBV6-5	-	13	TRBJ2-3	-	ASRRSRSATDTQY
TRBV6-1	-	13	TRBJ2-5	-	ASSEASGGVETQY
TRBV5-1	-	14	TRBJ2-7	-	ASSNGLGTGGYEQY
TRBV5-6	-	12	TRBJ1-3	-	ASSLSRRGNTIY
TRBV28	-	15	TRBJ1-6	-	ASSLNEGRRLNSPLH
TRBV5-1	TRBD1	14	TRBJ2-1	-	ASSLARTGGSDEQF
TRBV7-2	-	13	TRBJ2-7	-	ASSLAKRVLDEQY
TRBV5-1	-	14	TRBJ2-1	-	ASSLEVPRPYNEQF
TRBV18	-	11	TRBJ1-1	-	ASSRTVNTEAF
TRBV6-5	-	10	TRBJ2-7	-	ASSSDTYEQY
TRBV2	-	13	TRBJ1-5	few	ASSEAQRAVQPQH